This T cell receptor (beta chain) was documented in a study of blood T cell repertoires in COVID-19. Study-wide context: In each case, the material was cDNA or gDNA derived from T cells, B-cell-depleted T cells, or PBMCs.

The CDR3 consists of 13 residues. Trimming cost V 3 bases and J 7 bases, with 7 bases left between them. Germline CDR1 is LNHDA and CDR2 is SQIVND (reference sequence). Profiled with immunoSEQ multiplex PCR; TCRdb holds only in-frame clones, not every one. The data hold 70,000 to 100,000 clones, with around 88% observed a single time. Specimen: peripheral blood. The chain uses TRBV19 and TRBJ1-6; D possibly corresponds to TRBD1 (6 bases). This sequence was found in a woman aged 70-85 years with acute or convalescent COVID-19. CDR3 in amino acids: CASSIDRNSPLHF. The CDR3 coding sequence is TGTGCCAGTAGTATCGACAGGAATTCACCCCTCCACTTT.